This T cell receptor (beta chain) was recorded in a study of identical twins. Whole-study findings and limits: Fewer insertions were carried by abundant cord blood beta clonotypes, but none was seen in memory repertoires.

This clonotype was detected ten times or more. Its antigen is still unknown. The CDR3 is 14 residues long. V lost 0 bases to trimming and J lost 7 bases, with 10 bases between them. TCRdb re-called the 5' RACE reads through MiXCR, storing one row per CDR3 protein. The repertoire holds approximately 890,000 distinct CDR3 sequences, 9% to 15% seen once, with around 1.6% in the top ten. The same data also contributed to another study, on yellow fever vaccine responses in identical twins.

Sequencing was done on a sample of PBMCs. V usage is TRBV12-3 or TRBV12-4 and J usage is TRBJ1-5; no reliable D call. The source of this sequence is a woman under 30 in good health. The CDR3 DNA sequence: TGTGCCAGCAGTTTAGCTGTCGTACGGCAGCCCCAGCATTTT. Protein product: CASSLAVVRQPQHF.